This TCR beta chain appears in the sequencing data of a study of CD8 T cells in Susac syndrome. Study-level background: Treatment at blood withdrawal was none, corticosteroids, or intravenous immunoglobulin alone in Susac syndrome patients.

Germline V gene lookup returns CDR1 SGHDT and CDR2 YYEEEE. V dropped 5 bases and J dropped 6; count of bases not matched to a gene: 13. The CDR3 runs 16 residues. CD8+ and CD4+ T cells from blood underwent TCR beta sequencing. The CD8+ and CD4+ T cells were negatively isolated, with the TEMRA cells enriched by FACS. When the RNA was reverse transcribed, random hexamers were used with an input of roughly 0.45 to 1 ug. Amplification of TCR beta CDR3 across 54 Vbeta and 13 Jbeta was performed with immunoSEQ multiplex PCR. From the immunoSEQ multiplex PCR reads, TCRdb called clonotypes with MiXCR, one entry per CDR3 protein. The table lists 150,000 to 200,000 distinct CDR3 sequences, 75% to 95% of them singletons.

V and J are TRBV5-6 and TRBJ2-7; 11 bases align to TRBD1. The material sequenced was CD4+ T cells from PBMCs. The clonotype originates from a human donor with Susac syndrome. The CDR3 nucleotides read TGTGCCAGCAGGTCTCCAGGACAGGGGGCCTTGCGCGAGCAGTACTTC. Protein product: CASRSPGQGALREQYF. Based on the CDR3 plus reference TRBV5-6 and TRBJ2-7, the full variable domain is DAGVTQSPTHLIKTRGQQVTLRCSPKSGHDTVSWYQQALGQGPQFIFQYYEEEERQRGNFPDRFSGHQFPNYSSELNVNALLLGDSALYLCASRSPGQGALREQYFGPGTRLTVT.